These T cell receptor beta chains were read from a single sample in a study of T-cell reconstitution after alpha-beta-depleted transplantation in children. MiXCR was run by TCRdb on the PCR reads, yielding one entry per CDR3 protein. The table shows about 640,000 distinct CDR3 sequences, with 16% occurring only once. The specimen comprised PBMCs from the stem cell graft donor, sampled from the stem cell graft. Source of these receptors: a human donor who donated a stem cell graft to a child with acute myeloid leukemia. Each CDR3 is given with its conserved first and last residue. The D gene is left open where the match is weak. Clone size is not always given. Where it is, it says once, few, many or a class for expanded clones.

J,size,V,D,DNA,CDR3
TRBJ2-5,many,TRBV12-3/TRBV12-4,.,TGTGCCAGCAGTTTCGGACAGTTCAAGACCCAGTACTTC,CASSFGQFKTQYF
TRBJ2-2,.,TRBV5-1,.,TGCGCCAGCAGTCCCGAACTATTGAACACCGGGGAGCTGTTTTTT,CASSPELLNTGELFF
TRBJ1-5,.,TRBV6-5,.,TGTGCCAGCAGTTACGACGGGGGCAGCAATCAGCCCCAGCATTTT,CASSYDGGSNQPQHF
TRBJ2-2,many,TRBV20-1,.,TGCAGTGCTACAGTGGGACAAGCGAACACCGGGGAGCTGTTTTTT,CSATVGQANTGELFF
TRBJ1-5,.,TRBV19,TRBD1,TGTGCTAGTAGCGGGACAGGCGAACACCCCCAGCATTTT,CASSGTGEHPQHF
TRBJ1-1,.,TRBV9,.,TGTGCCAGCAGCAAGACCCCCCAGACTGAGAACACTGAAGCTTTCTTT,CASSKTPQTENTEAFF
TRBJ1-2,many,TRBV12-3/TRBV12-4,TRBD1,TGTGCCAGCAGTCCGACAGGGGACGACTATGGCTACACCTTC,CASSPTGDDYGYTF
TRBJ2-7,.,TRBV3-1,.,TGTGCCAGCAGCCAAGGGCTAGCGGCAGGGGATGCCTACGAGCAGTACTTC,CASSQGLAAGDAYEQYF
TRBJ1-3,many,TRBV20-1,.,TGCAGTGCTAGGCCTGGGAGGGCTGGAAACACCATATATTTT,CSARPGRAGNTIYF
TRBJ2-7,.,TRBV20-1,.,TGCAGTGTCTTCGGGGACTACGAGCAGTACTTC,CSVFGDYEQYF
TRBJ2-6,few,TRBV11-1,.,TGTGCCAGCAGCTTAATGGGTACAGCCCCATCTGGGGCCAACGTCCTGACTTTC,CASSLMGTAPSGANVLTF
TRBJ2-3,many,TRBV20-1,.,TGCAGTGCCAGATTCGACTCTAGGTCAGATACGCAGTATTTT,CSARFDSRSDTQYF
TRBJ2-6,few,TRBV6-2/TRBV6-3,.,TGTGCCAGCAGTTACGGATGGGAGGCAACTGGGGCCAACGTCCTGACTTTC,CASSYGWEATGANVLTF
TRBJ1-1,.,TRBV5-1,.,TGCGCCAGCAGCCCCGGGGACTGGCGGATCTTT,CASSPGDWRIF
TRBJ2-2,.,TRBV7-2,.,TGTGCCAGGGGGAAAGACACCGGGGAGCTGTTTTTT,CARGKDTGELFF
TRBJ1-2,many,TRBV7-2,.,TGTGCCGCCGACAGCCCGGTCCTCGGCTACACCTTC,CAADSPVLGYTF
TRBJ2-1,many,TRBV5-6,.,TGTGCCAGCAGCTCGCGACATCTCTCGCTCCATGAGCAGTTCTTC,CASSSRHLSLHEQFF
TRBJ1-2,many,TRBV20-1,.,TGCAGTGCTAGAGCCTGGGGGATTCTGGACTATGGCTACACCTTC,CSARAWGILDYGYTF
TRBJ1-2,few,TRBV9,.,TGTGCCAGCAGCGTAGAAGCTGCGGGGGCGCTTGGCTACACCTTC,CASSVEAAGALGYTF
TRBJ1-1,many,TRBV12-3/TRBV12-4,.,TGTGCCAGCAGTTCAGGGGAGGACACTGAAGCTTTCTTT,CASSSGEDTEAFF
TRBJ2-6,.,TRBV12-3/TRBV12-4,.,TGTGCCAGCGCGTATCGAGGGCGGGGGGCCAACGTCCTGACTTTC,CASAYRGRGANVLTF
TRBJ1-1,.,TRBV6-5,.,TGTGCCAGCAGTTCCTTGGATATGAACACTGAAGCTTTCTTT,CASSSLDMNTEAFF
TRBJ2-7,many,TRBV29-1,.,TGCAGCGCCGTTGACAGAAACGAGCAGTACTTC,CSAVDRNEQYF
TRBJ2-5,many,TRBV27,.,TGTGCCAGCAGTTTATCGGTTAAAGAGACCCAGTACTTC,CASSLSVKETQYF
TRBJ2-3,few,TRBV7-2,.,TGTGCCAGCAGCTGGGCCCCAAACAGGGTAGATACGCAGTATTTT,CASSWAPNRVDTQYF
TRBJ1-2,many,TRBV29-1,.,TGCAGCGTCCCAACGGGGGGGGAATTATGGGGCTACACCTTC,CSVPTGGELWGYTF
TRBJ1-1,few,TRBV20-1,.,TGCAGTGCCCCGAAGGACAGAGTGGCTTTCTTT,CSAPKDRVAFF
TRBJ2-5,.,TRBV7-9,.,TGTGCCAGCAGCCCCCACGGTCAAGAGACCCAGTACTTC,CASSPHGQETQYF
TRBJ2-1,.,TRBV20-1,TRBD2,TGCAGTGCTACCCCCGGGGCGGGGGGGACTGATGAGCAGTTCTTC,CSATPGAGGTDEQFF
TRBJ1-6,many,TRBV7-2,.,TGTGCCAGCACCCAGAGGGCACGTGGTTCACCCCTCCACTTT,CASTQRARGSPLHF
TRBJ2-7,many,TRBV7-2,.,TGTGCCAGCAGCTTGGCGGCAGTTAGCTCCTACGAGCAGTACTTC,CASSLAAVSSYEQYF
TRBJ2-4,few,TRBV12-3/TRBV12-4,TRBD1,TGTGCCAGCAGTCCCGGACAGGGAGAAAACATTCAGTACTTC,CASSPGQGENIQYF
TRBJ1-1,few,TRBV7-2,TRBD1,TGTGCCAGCAGCTTAGTTGGGGACAGGGGGAACACTGAAGCTTTCTTT,CASSLVGDRGNTEAFF
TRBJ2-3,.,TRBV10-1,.,TGCGCCAGCAGTGACCCGTATTCTAGGGGCCCAGATACGCAGTATTTT,CASSDPYSRGPDTQYF
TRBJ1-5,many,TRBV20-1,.,TGCAGTGCTAGAACGGGGGCCGGTCAGCCCCAGCATTTT,CSARTGAGQPQHF
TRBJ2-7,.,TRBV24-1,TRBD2,TGTGCCACCAGCGCCCCCCTGACTAGCGGGGGTTCCTACGAGCAGTACTTC,CATSAPLTSGGSYEQYF
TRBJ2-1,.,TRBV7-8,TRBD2,TGTGCCAGCAGCCCGGGGGTAGCGGGGGATTATGAGCAGTTCTTC,CASSPGVAGDYEQFF
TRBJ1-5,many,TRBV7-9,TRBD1,TGTGCCAGCGAGGGGGCGAGTCAGCCCCAGCATTTT,CASEGASQPQHF
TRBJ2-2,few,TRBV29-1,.,TGCAGCGTTGTGGGGCGGAACACCGGGGAGCTGTTTTTT,CSVVGRNTGELFF
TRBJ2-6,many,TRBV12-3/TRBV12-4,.,TGTGCCAGCAGTCCTTCCGGGGCGGCTGGGGCCAACGTCCTGACTTTC,CASSPSGAAGANVLTF
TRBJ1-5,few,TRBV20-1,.,TGCAGTGCTAGAGATGGCGGGCATCCAGGGAGCAATCAGCCCCAGCATTTT,CSARDGGHPGSNQPQHF
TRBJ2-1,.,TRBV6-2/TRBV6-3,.,TGTGCCAGCAGACCAGCGGGACAGGTAACGGTAGCTGAGCAGTTCTTC,CASRPAGQVTVAEQFF